This is a list of T cell receptor beta chains from one sample in a study of shared T cell receptors in the human thymus. Assay: immunoSEQ multiplex PCR; the TCRdb copy retains only in-frame clones and omits some. This table has approximately 400,000 clones, 95% appearing once. The sample comprised thymocytes. The receptor set was obtained from a human donor. The CDR3 runs from the conserved cysteine through the conserved F or W. Each record gives: D gene, clone size, V gene, J gene, CDR3 protein, CDR3 DNA. D genes are given only for firm matches. Not every row has a clone size; where given, it reads once, few, many or a size class.

d_gene: TRBD1
abundance: -
v_gene: TRBV6-1
j_gene: TRBJ1-2
CDR3aa: CASSLGQNYGYTF
CDR3nt: TGTGCCAGCAGTTTGGGACAGAACTATGGCTACACCTTC

d_gene: -
abundance: -
v_gene: TRBV6-5
j_gene: TRBJ1-5
CDR3aa: CASSYRYSNQPQHF
CDR3nt: TGTGCCAGCAGTTACCGGTATAGCAATCAGCCCCAGCATTTT

d_gene: -
abundance: -
v_gene: TRBV5-6
j_gene: TRBJ2-7
CDR3aa: CASSLAGPEQYF
CDR3nt: TGTGCCAGCAGCTTGGCAGGACCCGAGCAGTACTTC

d_gene: -
abundance: -
v_gene: TRBV6-1
j_gene: TRBJ2-7
CDR3aa: CASSDHPGSTKVVGEQYF
CDR3nt: TGTGCCAGCAGTGATCACCCGGGTTCCACAAAAGTGGTCGGCGAGCAGTACTTC

d_gene: -
abundance: -
v_gene: TRBV5-6
j_gene: TRBJ2-3
CDR3aa: CASSLEPPDTQYF
CDR3nt: TGTGCCAGCAGCTTGGAGCCCCCAGATACGCAGTATTTT

d_gene: -
abundance: once
v_gene: TRBV18
j_gene: TRBJ1-1
CDR3aa: CASSPPQQVHTEAFF
CDR3nt: TGTGCCAGCTCACCACCTCAACAGGTTCACACTGAAGCTTTCTTT

d_gene: -
abundance: -
v_gene: TRBV11-2
j_gene: TRBJ1-1
CDR3aa: CASSLFSRVGEAFF
CDR3nt: TGTGCCAGCAGCTTATTCAGCCGGGTTGGTGAAGCTTTCTTT

d_gene: -
abundance: -
v_gene: TRBV27
j_gene: TRBJ1-4
CDR3aa: CASGPWGGPGEKLFF
CDR3nt: TGTGCCAGCGGACCCTGGGGGGGGCCGGGTGAAAAACTGTTTTTT

d_gene: TRBD1
abundance: -
v_gene: TRBV7-9
j_gene: TRBJ2-7
CDR3aa: CASSHRTGAYEEQYF
CDR3nt: TGTGCCAGCAGCCATAGGACAGGCGCGTACGAAGAGCAGTACTTC

d_gene: -
abundance: -
v_gene: TRBV19
j_gene: TRBJ1-2
CDR3aa: CASSTRDVSNYGYTF
CDR3nt: TGTGCCAGTAGTACTCGGGACGTCTCTAACTATGGCTACACCTTC

d_gene: TRBD2
abundance: -
v_gene: TRBV7-2
j_gene: TRBJ2-7
CDR3aa: CASSRTPGTSGRSGEQYF
CDR3nt: TGTGCCAGCAGCCGAACCCCGGGGACTAGCGGGAGAAGTGGCGAGCAGTACTTC

d_gene: -
abundance: -
v_gene: TRBV28
j_gene: TRBJ2-7
CDR3aa: CASSLGRAPLGYEQYF
CDR3nt: TGTGCCAGCAGTTTAGGCAGGGCCCCCCTGGGCTACGAGCAGTACTTC

d_gene: -
abundance: -
v_gene: TRBV29-1
j_gene: TRBJ2-7
CDR3aa: CSVEDTRRRNYEQYF
CDR3nt: TGCAGCGTTGAAGATACCCGGAGGAGGAACTACGAGCAGTACTTC

d_gene: -
abundance: -
v_gene: TRBV5-6
j_gene: TRBJ2-2
CDR3aa: CASSLRRPTGELFF
CDR3nt: TGTGCCAGCAGCTTACGACGGCCCACCGGGGAGCTGTTTTTT

d_gene: -
abundance: -
v_gene: TRBV7-2
j_gene: TRBJ2-4
CDR3aa: CASSPEPGAKNIQYF
CDR3nt: TGTGCCAGCAGCCCCGAACCGGGAGCCAAAAACATTCAGTACTTC

d_gene: -
abundance: -
v_gene: TRBV18
j_gene: TRBJ2-2
CDR3aa: CASSPPGPKRGELFF
CDR3nt: TGTGCCAGCTCACCACCGGGACCCAAGCGGGGGGAGCTGTTTTTT

d_gene: -
abundance: -
v_gene: TRBV6-5
j_gene: TRBJ2-7
CDR3aa: CASSYSGRAPYEQYF
CDR3nt: TGTGCCAGCAGTTACTCGGGCAGGGCTCCCTACGAGCAGTACTTC

d_gene: TRBD1
abundance: -
v_gene: TRBV4-3
j_gene: TRBJ1-1
CDR3aa: CASSQGTGGWKGTEAFF
CDR3nt: TGCGCCAGCAGCCAAGGGACAGGGGGCTGGAAGGGAACTGAAGCTTTCTTT

d_gene: -
abundance: -
v_gene: TRBV28
j_gene: TRBJ2-3
CDR3aa: CEGGEWAGAPTDTQYF
CDR3nt: TGTGAAGGGGGAGAATGGGCGGGAGCGCCCACAGATACGCAGTATTTT

d_gene: TRBD2
abundance: -
v_gene: TRBV28
j_gene: TRBJ2-5
CDR3aa: CATGGRGTAGGSREETQYF
CDR3nt: TGTGCGACCGGGGGTCGGGGGACTGCCGGCGGGAGTAGGGAGGAGACCCAGTACTTC

d_gene: -
abundance: -
v_gene: TRBV12-5
j_gene: TRBJ2-1
CDR3aa: CASGSQGQARYNEQFF
CDR3nt: TGTGCTAGTGGTTCGCAGGGTCAAGCGAGATACAATGAGCAGTTCTTC

d_gene: -
abundance: -
v_gene: TRBV20-1
j_gene: TRBJ1-1
CDR3aa: CSAGVNTEAFF
CDR3nt: TGCAGTGCTGGTGTTAACACTGAAGCTTTCTTT

d_gene: -
abundance: -
v_gene: TRBV2
j_gene: TRBJ1-1
CDR3aa: CASSARRDTEAFF
CDR3nt: TGTGCCAGCAGTGCTCGGAGGGACACTGAAGCTTTCTTT

d_gene: TRBD1
abundance: -
v_gene: TRBV28
j_gene: TRBJ2-7
CDR3aa: CASRTGTALTYEQYF
CDR3nt: TGTGCCAGCAGAACCGGGACAGCCTTAACCTACGAGCAGTACTTC

d_gene: -
abundance: -
v_gene: TRBV27
j_gene: TRBJ2-1
CDR3aa: CASSPRDTAAGSYNEQFF
CDR3nt: TGTGCCAGCAGTCCGCGGGACACGGCCGCTGGATCCTACAATGAGCAGTTCTTC

d_gene: TRBD1
abundance: once
v_gene: TRBV10-3
j_gene: TRBJ1-2
CDR3aa: CATRLEYGTGHYGYTF
CDR3nt: TGTGCCACCCGTTTAGAATACGGGACAGGGCACTATGGCTACACCTTC

d_gene: -
abundance: -
v_gene: TRBV5-1
j_gene: TRBJ2-1
CDR3aa: CASSLTGKSGNEQFF
CDR3nt: TGCGCCAGCAGCTTAACAGGGAAATCGGGCAATGAGCAGTTCTTC

d_gene: TRBD2
abundance: -
v_gene: TRBV4-3
j_gene: TRBJ2-3
CDR3aa: CASSQDNTGTSGSGTTDTQYF
CDR3nt: TGCGCCAGCAGCCAAGATAATACAGGGACTAGCGGGAGTGGTACCACAGATACGCAGTATTTT

d_gene: -
abundance: -
v_gene: TRBV6-1
j_gene: TRBJ2-5
CDR3aa: CAAGRETQYF
CDR3nt: TGTGCTGCAGGACGGGAGACCCAGTACTTC

d_gene: TRBD2
abundance: -
v_gene: TRBV27
j_gene: TRBJ2-3
CDR3aa: CASGQLSGTDTQYF
CDR3nt: TGTGCCAGCGGCCAACTTAGCGGGACAGATACGCAGTATTTT

d_gene: -
abundance: -
v_gene: TRBV28
j_gene: TRBJ1-1
CDR3aa: CASTGSEGKVWDTEAFF
CDR3nt: TGTGCCAGCACCGGATCGGAAGGGAAGGTGTGGGACACTGAAGCTTTCTTT

d_gene: -
abundance: once
v_gene: TRBV28
j_gene: TRBJ2-3
CDR3aa: CASSLGWVLAQYF
CDR3nt: TGTGCCAGCAGTTTAGGGTGGGTTCTCGCGCAGTATTTT

d_gene: TRBD1
abundance: -
v_gene: TRBV5-1
j_gene: TRBJ2-3
CDR3aa: CASSLRDREEADTQYF
CDR3nt: TGCGCCAGCAGCTTGCGGGACAGGGAGGAAGCAGATACGCAGTATTTT

d_gene: -
abundance: once
v_gene: TRBV27
j_gene: TRBJ2-3
CDR3aa: CASSWEGDTQYF
CDR3nt: TGTGCCAGCAGTTGGGAAGGGGATACGCAGTATTTT

d_gene: -
abundance: -
v_gene: TRBV7-2
j_gene: TRBJ2-5
CDR3aa: CASSPGGGPMQETQYF
CDR3nt: TGTGCCAGCAGCCCCGGCGGAGGCCCGATGCAAGAGACCCAGTACTTC

d_gene: TRBD2
abundance: -
v_gene: TRBV7-9
j_gene: TRBJ2-3
CDR3aa: CASSSETSGRAHGGHSQYF
CDR3nt: TGTGCCAGCAGCTCAGAAACTAGCGGGAGGGCCCACGGGGGTCATTCGCAGTATTTT

d_gene: TRBD1
abundance: -
v_gene: TRBV29-1
j_gene: TRBJ1-5
CDR3aa: CSVETGNSNQPQHF
CDR3nt: TGCAGCGTGGAGACAGGGAATAGCAATCAGCCCCAGCATTTT

d_gene: TRBD1
abundance: -
v_gene: TRBV5-6
j_gene: TRBJ2-3
CDR3aa: CASSLWGQPGRMNTQYF
CDR3nt: TGTGCCAGCAGCTTGTGGGGACAGCCGGGGAGAATGAATACGCAGTATTTT

d_gene: -
abundance: -
v_gene: TRBV27
j_gene: TRBJ1-2
CDR3aa: CASRGRTALNYGYTF
CDR3nt: TGTGCCAGCAGGGGGCGGACAGCGCTTAACTATGGCTACACCTTC

d_gene: -
abundance: -
v_gene: TRBV19
j_gene: TRBJ1-6
CDR3aa: CASSISRNSPLHF
CDR3nt: TGTGCCAGTAGTATTAGTAGGAATTCACCCCTCCACTTT

d_gene: -
abundance: once
v_gene: TRBV11-1
j_gene: TRBJ2-3
CDR3aa: CASSPGTTGDTQYF
CDR3nt: TGTGCCAGCAGCCCTGGGACAACGGGAGATACGCAGTATTTT

d_gene: -
abundance: -
v_gene: TRBV28
j_gene: TRBJ1-2
CDR3aa: CASKGGLGLAYGYTF
CDR3nt: TGTGCCAGCAAGGGAGGATTGGGTCTCGCCTATGGCTACACCTTC

d_gene: TRBD2
abundance: -
v_gene: TRBV15
j_gene: TRBJ2-3
CDR3aa: CATSRSILAGGSADTQYF
CDR3nt: TGTGCCACCAGCAGAAGTATCCTAGCGGGAGGCTCGGCAGATACGCAGTATTTT

d_gene: -
abundance: -
v_gene: TRBV5-1
j_gene: TRBJ2-1
CDR3aa: CASSSYRTVSYNEQFF
CDR3nt: TGCGCCAGCAGCAGCTACAGGACAGTTTCCTACAATGAGCAGTTCTTC

d_gene: -
abundance: -
v_gene: TRBV19
j_gene: TRBJ1-5
CDR3aa: CASRRLRGQPQHF
CDR3nt: TGTGCCAGTAGACGGCTAAGGGGGCAGCCCCAGCATTTT

d_gene: -
abundance: -
v_gene: TRBV28
j_gene: TRBJ1-2
CDR3aa: CASSHPPRGSDYGYTF
CDR3nt: TGTGCCAGCAGCCATCCCCCCCGGGGCAGTGACTATGGCTACACCTTC

d_gene: -
abundance: -
v_gene: TRBV6-1
j_gene: TRBJ1-1
CDR3aa: CASSVNIPGTEAFF
CDR3nt: TGTGCCAGCAGTGTTAACATCCCTGGCACTGAGGCTTTCTTT

d_gene: -
abundance: -
v_gene: TRBV27
j_gene: TRBJ1-6
CDR3aa: CASSLSGGMASPRGYNSPLHF
CDR3nt: TGTGCCAGCAGTTTAAGTGGTGGGATGGCAAGTCCGAGGGGATATAATTCACCCCTCCACTTT

d_gene: TRBD2
abundance: -
v_gene: TRBV4-1
j_gene: TRBJ2-1
CDR3aa: CASSLRESDEQFF
CDR3nt: TGCGCCAGCAGCCTGCGGGAGAGCGATGAGCAGTTCTTC

d_gene: -
abundance: -
v_gene: TRBV28
j_gene: TRBJ2-1
CDR3aa: CASDPFRRVGEQFF
CDR3nt: TGTGCCAGCGACCCGTTCAGGAGGGTAGGGGAGCAGTTCTTC

d_gene: -
abundance: -
v_gene: TRBV6-1
j_gene: TRBJ2-4
CDR3aa: CASSERGTRPEAKNIQYF
CDR3nt: TGTGCCAGCAGTGAACGCGGGACCAGGCCGGAGGCCAAAAACATTCAGTACTTC

d_gene: -
abundance: once
v_gene: TRBV6-1
j_gene: TRBJ2-6
CDR3aa: CASRTSGANVLTF
CDR3nt: TGTGCCAGCAGGACCTCTGGGGCCAACGTCCTGACTTTC

d_gene: -
abundance: -
v_gene: TRBV12-5
j_gene: TRBJ2-7
CDR3aa: CASGLEAGSSYEQYF
CDR3nt: TGTGCTAGTGGTTTGGAGGCGGGTAGCTCCTACGAGCAGTACTTC

d_gene: -
abundance: -
v_gene: TRBV28
j_gene: TRBJ2-7
CDR3aa: CASSLVGGPTWEQYF
CDR3nt: TGTGCCAGCAGTTTAGTCGGGGGCCCCACTTGGGAGCAGTACTTC

d_gene: -
abundance: -
v_gene: TRBV7-4
j_gene: TRBJ2-7
CDR3aa: CASRDRDVSSYEQYF
CDR3nt: TGTGCCAGCAGGGACCGGGACGTGAGCTCCTACGAGCAGTACTTC

d_gene: -
abundance: once
v_gene: TRBV4-1
j_gene: TRBJ1-4
CDR3aa: CASSQEESSGEETEKLFF
CDR3nt: TGCGCCAGCAGCCAAGAAGAAAGTTCCGGGGAGGAGACCGAAAAACTGTTTTTT

d_gene: TRBD2
abundance: -
v_gene: TRBV5-4
j_gene: TRBJ2-7
CDR3aa: CASSSGTSGSPYEQYF
CDR3nt: TGTGCCAGCAGCTCCGGGACTAGCGGGTCCCCCTACGAGCAGTACTTC

d_gene: -
abundance: -
v_gene: TRBV19
j_gene: TRBJ1-5
CDR3aa: CASTAHSNQPQHF
CDR3nt: TGTGCCAGTACGGCTCATAGCAATCAGCCCCAGCATTTT